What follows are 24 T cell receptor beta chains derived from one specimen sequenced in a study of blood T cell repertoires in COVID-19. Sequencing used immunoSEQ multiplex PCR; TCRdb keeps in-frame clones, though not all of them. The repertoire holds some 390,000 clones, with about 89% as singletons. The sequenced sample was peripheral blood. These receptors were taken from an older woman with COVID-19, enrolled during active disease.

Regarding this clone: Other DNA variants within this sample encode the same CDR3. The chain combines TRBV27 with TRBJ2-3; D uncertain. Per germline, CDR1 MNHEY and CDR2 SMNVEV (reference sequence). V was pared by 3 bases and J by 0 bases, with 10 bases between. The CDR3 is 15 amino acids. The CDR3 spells CASSFRTASTDTQYF. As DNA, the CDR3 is TGTGCCAGCAGTTTCAGAACAGCTAGCACAGATACGCAGTATTTT.

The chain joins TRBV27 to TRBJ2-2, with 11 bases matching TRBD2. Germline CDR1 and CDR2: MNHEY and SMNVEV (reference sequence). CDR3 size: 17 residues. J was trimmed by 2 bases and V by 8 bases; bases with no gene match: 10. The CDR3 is CASRSPGLAVNTGELFF. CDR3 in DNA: TGTGCCAGCCGTAGCCCGGGACTAGCGGTTAACACCGGGGAGCTGTTTTTT.

The CDR3 nucleotides read TGTGCCAGCGGGGCGGATCGGGAGCTGTTTTTT. This translates into CASGADRELFF. The gene calls are TRBV27 and TRBJ2-2, with D maybe TRBD1 (5 bases). Germline CDR1 and CDR2: MNHEY and SMNVEV (reference sequence). The CDR3 consists of 11 residues. V gave up 8 bases and J gave up 9 bases, with 10 bases separating them.

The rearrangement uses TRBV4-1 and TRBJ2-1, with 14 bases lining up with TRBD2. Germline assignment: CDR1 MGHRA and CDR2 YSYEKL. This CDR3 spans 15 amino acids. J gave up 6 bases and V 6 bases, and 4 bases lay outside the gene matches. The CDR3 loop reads CASRTTSGGANEQFF. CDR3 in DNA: TGCGCCAGCAGGACGACTAGCGGGGGGGCCAATGAGCAGTTCTTC.

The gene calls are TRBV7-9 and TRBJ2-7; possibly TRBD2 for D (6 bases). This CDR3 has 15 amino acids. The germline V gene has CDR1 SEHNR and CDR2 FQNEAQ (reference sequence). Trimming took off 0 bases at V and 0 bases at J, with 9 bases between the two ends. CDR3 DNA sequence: TGTGCCAGCAGCTTAGCGGAGGGCCTCTCCTACGAGCAGTACTTC. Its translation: CASSLAEGLSYEQYF.

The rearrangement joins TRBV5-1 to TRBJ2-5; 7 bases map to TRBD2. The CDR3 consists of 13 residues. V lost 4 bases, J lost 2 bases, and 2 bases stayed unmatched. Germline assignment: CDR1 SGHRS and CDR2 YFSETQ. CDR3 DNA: TGCGCCAGCAGCCGGGGGGATCAAGAGACCCAGTACTTC. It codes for CASSRGDQETQYF.

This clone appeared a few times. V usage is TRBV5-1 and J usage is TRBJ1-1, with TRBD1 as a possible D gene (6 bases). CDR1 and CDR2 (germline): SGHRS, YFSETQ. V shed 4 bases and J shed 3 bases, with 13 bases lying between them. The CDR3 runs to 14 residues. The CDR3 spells CASSALQGDTEAFF. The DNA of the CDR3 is TGCGCCAGCAGCGCCCTACAGGGAGACACTGAAGCTTTCTTT.

Here the CDR3 DNA reads TGTGCCAGCAGCCCGACAGTCCGGCGGACTGAAGCTTTCTTT. This sequence encodes CASSPTVRRTEAFF. The chain uses TRBV3-1 (or the pseudogene TRBV3-2) and TRBJ1-1; a weak D match, TRBD1 (5 bases). Germline-derived CDR1 and CDR2 are LGHDT and YNNKEL (reference sequence). CDR3 length: 14 amino acids. Trimming cost V 4 bases and J 5 bases, with 14 bases left between them.

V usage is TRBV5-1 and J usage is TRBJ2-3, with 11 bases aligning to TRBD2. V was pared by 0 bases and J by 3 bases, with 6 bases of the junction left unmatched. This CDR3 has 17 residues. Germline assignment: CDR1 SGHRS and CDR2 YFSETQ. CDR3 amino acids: CASSLEPSGGLTDTQYF. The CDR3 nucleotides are TGCGCCAGCAGCTTGGAACCTAGCGGGGGGTTGACAGATACGCAGTATTTT.

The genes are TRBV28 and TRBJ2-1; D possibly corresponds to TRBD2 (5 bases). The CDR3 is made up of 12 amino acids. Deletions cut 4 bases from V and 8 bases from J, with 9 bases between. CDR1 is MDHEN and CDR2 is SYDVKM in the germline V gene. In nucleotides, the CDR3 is TGTGCCAGCAGTTGGACCGGGGATGAGCAGTTCTTC. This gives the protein CASSWTGDEQFF.

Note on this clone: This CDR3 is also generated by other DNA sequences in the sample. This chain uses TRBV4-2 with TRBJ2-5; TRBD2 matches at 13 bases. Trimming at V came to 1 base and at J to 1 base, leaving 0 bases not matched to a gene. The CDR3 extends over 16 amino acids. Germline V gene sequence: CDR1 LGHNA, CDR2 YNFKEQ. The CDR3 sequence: CASSQGLAGGQETQYF. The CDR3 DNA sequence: TGTGCCAGCAGCCAAGGACTAGCGGGGGGCCAAGAGACCCAGTACTTC.

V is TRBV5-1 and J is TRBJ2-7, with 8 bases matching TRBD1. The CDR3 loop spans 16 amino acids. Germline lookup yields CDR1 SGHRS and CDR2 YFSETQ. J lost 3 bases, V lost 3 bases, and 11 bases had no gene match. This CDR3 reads CASSWTGADRGYEQYF. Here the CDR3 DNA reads TGCGCCAGCAGCTGGACAGGAGCCGACAGGGGCTACGAGCAGTACTTC.

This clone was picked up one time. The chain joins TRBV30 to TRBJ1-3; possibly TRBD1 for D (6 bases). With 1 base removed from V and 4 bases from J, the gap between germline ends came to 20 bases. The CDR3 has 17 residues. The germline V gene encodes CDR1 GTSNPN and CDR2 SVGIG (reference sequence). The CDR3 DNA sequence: TGTGCCTGGAGTGCCCGCCGGTCGGGGGGCAGCGGAAACACCATATATTTT. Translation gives CAWSARRSGGSGNTIYF.

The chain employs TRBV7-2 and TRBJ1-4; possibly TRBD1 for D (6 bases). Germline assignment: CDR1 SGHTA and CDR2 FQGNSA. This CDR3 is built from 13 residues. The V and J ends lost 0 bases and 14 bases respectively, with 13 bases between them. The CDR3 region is CASSLAITGYLFF. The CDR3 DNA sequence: TGTGCCAGCAGCTTAGCGATTACAGGGTACCTGTTTTTT.

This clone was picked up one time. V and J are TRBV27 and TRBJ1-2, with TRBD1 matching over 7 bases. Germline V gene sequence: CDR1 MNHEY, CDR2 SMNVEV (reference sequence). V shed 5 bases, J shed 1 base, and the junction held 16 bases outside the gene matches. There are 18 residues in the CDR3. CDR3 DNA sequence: TGTGCCAGCAGTGCAACACGACAGGGCGGTAGTCTTAACTATGGCTACACCTTC. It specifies CASSATRQGGSLNYGYTF.

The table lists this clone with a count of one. The CDR3, as DNA: TGTGCCAGCTCCCAGGGAGGGAATGGTGGCTACACCTTC. It specifies CASSQGGNGGYTF. The chain uses TRBV6-5 and TRBJ1-2; tentatively, D is TRBD1 (5 bases). CDR1 MNHEY and CDR2 SVGAGI come from the germline V gene. The CDR3 runs to 13 residues. The V end was cut by 8 bases, the J end by 7 bases, with 17 bases between.

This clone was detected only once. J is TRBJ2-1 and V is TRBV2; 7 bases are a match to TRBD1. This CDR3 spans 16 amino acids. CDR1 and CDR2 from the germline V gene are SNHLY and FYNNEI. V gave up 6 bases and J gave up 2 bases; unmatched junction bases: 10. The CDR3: CASRALGGRTYNEQFF. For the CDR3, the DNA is TGTGCCAGCAGGGCTCTAGGGGGCAGGACCTACAATGAGCAGTTCTTC.

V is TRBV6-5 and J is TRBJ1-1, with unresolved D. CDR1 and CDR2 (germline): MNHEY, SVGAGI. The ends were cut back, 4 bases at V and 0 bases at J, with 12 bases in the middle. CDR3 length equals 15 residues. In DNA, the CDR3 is TGTGCCAGCAGTTTAGGAGGGATAATGAACACTGAAGCTTTCTTT. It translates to CASSLGGIMNTEAFF.

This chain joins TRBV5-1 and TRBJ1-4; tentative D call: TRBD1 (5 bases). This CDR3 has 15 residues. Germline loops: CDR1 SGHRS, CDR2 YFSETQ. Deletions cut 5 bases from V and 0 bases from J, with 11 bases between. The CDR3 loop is CASSKGTTTNEKLFF. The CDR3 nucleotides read TGCGCCAGCAGTAAGGGGACTACAACTAATGAAAAACTGTTTTTT. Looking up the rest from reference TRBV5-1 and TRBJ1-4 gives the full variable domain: KAGVTQTPRYLIKTRGQQVTLSCSPISGHRSVSWYQQTPGQGLQFLFEYFSETQRNKGNFPGRFSGRQFSNSRSEMNVSTLELGDSALYLCASSKGTTTNEKLFFGSGTQLSVL.

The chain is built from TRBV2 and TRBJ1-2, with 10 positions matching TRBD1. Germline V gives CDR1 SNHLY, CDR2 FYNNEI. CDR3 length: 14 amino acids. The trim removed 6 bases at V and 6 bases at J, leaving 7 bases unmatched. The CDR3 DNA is TGTGCCAGCAGAGGGACAGGGGTGGCAGATGGCTACACCTTC. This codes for CASRGTGVADGYTF.

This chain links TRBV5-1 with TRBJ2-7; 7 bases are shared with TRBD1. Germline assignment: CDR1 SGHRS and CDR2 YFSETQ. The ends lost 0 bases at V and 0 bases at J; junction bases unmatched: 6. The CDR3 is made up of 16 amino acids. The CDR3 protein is CASSLGPDRVSYEQYF. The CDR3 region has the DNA TGCGCCAGCAGCTTGGGGCCCGACAGGGTCTCCTACGAGCAGTACTTC. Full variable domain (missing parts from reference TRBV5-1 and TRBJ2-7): KAGVTQTPRYLIKTRGQQVTLSCSPISGHRSVSWYQQTPGQGLQFLFEYFSETQRNKGNFPGRFSGRQFSNSRSEMNVSTLELGDSALYLCASSLGPDRVSYEQYFGPGTRLTVT.

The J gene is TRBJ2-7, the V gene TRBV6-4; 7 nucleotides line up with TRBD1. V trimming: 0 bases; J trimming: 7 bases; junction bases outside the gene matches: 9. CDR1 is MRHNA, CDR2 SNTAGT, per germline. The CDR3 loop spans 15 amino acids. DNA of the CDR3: TGTGCCAGCAGTGACTCCCCACCTGGACAGGTAGAGCAGTACTTC. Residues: CASSDSPPGQVEQYF.

The CDR3 reads CASRRQGSYNEQFF. In DNA form, the CDR3 reads TGTGCCAGTAGAAGACAGGGGAGCTACAATGAGCAGTTCTTC. The chain joins TRBV6-5 to TRBJ2-1; the match to TRBD1 covers 8 bases. CDR3 size: 14 residues. CDR1 is MNHEY and CDR2 is SVGAGI in the germline V gene. Germline trimming cut 9 bases from V and 3 bases from J; bases unmatched to any gene: 7.

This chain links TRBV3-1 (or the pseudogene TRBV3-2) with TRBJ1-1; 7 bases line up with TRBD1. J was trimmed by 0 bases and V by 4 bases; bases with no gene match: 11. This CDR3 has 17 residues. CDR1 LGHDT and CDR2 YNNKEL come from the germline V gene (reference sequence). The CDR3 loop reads CASSRATGRGMNTEAFF. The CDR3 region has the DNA TGTGCCAGCAGCCGCGCGACAGGGCGGGGCATGAACACTGAAGCTTTCTTT.